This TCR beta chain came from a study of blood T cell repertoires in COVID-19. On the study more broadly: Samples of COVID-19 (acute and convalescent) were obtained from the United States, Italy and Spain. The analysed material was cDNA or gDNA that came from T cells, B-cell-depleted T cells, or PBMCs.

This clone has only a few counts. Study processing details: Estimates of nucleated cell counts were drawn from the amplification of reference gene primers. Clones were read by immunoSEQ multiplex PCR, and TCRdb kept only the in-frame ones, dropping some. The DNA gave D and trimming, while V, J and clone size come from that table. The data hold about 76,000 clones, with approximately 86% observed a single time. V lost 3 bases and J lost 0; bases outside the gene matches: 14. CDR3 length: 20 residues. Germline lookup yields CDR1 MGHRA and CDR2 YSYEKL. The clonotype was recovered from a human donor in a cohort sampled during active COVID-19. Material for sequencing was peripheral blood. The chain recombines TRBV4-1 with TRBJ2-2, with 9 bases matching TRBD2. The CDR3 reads CASSHLYPTSGRANTGELFF. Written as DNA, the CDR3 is TGCGCCAGCAGCCACCTCTACCCAACTAGCGGGCGTGCGAACACCGGGGAGCTGTTTTTT.